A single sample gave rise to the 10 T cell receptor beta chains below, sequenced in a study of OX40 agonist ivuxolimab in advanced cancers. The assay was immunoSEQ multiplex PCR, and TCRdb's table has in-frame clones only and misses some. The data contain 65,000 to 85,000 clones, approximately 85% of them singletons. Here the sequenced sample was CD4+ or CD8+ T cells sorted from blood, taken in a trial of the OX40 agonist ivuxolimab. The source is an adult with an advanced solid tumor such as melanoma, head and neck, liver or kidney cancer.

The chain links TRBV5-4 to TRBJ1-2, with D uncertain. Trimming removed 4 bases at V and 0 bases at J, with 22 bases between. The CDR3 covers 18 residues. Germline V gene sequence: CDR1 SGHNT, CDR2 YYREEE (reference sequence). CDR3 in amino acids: CASSLPVVGEGANYGYTF. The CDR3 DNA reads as TGTGCCAGCAGCCTACCCGTGGTTGGGGAGGGAGCTAACTATGGCTACACCTTC.

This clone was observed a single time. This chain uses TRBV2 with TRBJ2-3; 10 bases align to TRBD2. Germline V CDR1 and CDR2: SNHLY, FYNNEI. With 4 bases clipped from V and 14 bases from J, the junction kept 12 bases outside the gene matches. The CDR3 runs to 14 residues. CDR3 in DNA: TGTGCCAGCAGTGGCCCCCCCGGGACTAGCGCTGCGTATTTT. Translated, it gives CASSGPPGTSAAYF.

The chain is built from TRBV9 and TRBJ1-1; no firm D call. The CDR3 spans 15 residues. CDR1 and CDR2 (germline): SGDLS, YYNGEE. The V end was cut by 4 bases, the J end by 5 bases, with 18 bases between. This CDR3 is CASSPRERAGTEAFF. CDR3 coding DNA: TGTGCCAGCAGCCCTAGGGAAAGGGCCGGAACTGAAGCTTTCTTT.

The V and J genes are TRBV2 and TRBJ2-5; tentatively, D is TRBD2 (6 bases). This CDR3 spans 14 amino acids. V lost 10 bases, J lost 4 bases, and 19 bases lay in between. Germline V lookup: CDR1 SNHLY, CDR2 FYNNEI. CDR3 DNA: TGTGCCAACAACGTTGGAACCGGGGGAGAGACCCAGTACTTC. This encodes CANNVGTGGETQYF.

The CDR3 sequence: CASPRQGVSGANVLTF. CDR3 sequence (DNA): TGTGCCAGCCCAAGACAGGGGGTCTCTGGGGCCAACGTCCTGACTTTC. The V call is TRBV7-9, the J call TRBJ2-6; 9 nucleotides align to TRBD1. The CDR3 has 16 residues. V trimming: 8 bases; J trimming: 0 bases; junction bases outside the gene matches: 5. In germline, CDR1 is SEHNR, CDR2 FQNEAQ (reference sequence). Together with reference TRBV7-9 and TRBJ2-6, the CDR3 gives the full variable domain: DTGVSQNPRHKITKRGQNVTFRCDPISEHNRLYWYRQTLGQGPEFLTYFQNEAQLEKSRLLSDRFSAERPKGSFSTLEIQRTEQGDSAMYLCASPRQGVSGANVLTFGAGSRLTVL.

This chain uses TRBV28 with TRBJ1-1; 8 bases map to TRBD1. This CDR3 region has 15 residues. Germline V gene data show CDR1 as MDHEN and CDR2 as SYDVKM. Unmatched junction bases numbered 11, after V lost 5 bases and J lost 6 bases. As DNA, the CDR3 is TGTGCCAGCAGTCCTTCTCGACAGGGGAGCGCTGAAGCTTTCTTT. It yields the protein CASSPSRQGSAEAFF.

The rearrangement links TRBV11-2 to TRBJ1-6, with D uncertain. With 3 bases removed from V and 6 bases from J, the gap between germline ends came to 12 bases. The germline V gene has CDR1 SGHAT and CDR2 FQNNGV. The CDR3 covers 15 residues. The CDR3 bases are TGTGCCAGCAGCTTTGAACCGGGGTTTAATTCACCCCTCCACTTT. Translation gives CASSFEPGFNSPLHF.

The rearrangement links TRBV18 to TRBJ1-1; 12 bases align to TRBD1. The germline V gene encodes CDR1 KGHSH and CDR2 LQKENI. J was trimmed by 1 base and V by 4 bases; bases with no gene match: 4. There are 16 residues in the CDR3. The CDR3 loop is CASSRGQGARNTEAFF. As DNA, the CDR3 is TGTGCCAGCTCACGGGGACAGGGGGCTCGGAACACTGAAGCTTTCTTT.

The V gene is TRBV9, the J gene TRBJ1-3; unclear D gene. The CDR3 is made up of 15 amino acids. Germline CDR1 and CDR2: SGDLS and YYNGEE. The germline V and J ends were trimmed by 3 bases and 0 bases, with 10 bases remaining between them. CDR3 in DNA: TGTGCCAGCAGCGATTACTATAGCTCTGGAAACACCATATATTTT. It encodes CASSDYYSSGNTIYF.

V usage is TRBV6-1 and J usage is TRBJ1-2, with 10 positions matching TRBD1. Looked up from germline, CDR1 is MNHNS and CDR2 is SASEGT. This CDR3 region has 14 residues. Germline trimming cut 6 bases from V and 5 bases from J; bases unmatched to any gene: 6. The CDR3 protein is CASRETGGRYGYTF. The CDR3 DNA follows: TGTGCCAGCAGGGAGACAGGGGGCAGGTATGGCTACACCTTC.